This is a list of T cell receptor beta chains from one sample in a study of T-cell reconstitution after alpha-beta-depleted transplantation in children. TCRdb re-called the PCR reads with MiXCR, one entry per CDR3 protein. The data contain about a million distinct CDR3 sequences, about 26% of them singletons. The specimen comprised PBMCs, mostly from graft donor cells, sampled 360 days after TCRalphabeta/CD19-depleted stem cell transplant. The origin of the receptors is a boy under three years old who had a stem cell transplant for SCID, so the T cells may come from the graft donor. Both conserved end residues are part of each CDR3. The D gene is left open where the match is weak. Clone size is shown for a subset of rows, as once, few, many or a class of expanded clone.

j_call	d_call	clone_size	v_call	cdr3_nt	cdr3_aa
TRBJ2-3	TRBD1	NA	TRBV20-1	TGCAGTGTCTCCCGGACAGGGGCAGATACGCAGTATTTT	CSVSRTGADTQYF
TRBJ1-2	NA	few	TRBV15	TGTGCCACCAGCAGAGATGTACCCACAGGGTGGGACTATGGCTACACCTTC	CATSRDVPTGWDYGYTF
TRBJ1-5	NA	few	TRBV5-1	TGCGCCAGCAGCTTGGAGGCATCCGGGCAGCCCCAGCATTTT	CASSLEASGQPQHF
TRBJ2-1	NA	NA	TRBV28	TGTGCCAGCGGTCCAGGGGGGGGCAATGAGCAGTTCTTC	CASGPGGGNEQFF
TRBJ2-3	NA	once	TRBV20-1	TGCAGCCCCTATCCGGGACAAAGTTGGACAGATACGCAGTATTTT	CSPYPGQSWTDTQYF
TRBJ2-7	NA	NA	TRBV20-1	TGCAGTACTCGACGGGCGGGCAACGAGCAGTACTTC	CSTRRAGNEQYF
TRBJ2-4	TRBD1	few	TRBV4-3	TGCGCCAGCAGCCAAGTACAGGGGCTAGCCAAAAACATTCAGTACTTC	CASSQVQGLAKNIQYF
TRBJ1-4	NA	once	TRBV28	TGTGCCAGCAGTTCGGGGGCGATCGTTGAACTGTTTTTT	CASSSGAIVELFF
TRBJ2-5	NA	NA	TRBV14	TGTGCCAGCAGCTACCGACAGGCCTGGCCAGAGACCCAGTACTTC	CASSYRQAWPETQYF
TRBJ1-5	TRBD1	NA	TRBV6-1	TGTGCCAGCACCAGGAGCGGGACAGGGGGTATGAGCAATCAGCCCCAGCATTTT	CASTRSGTGGMSNQPQHF
TRBJ2-7	NA	NA	TRBV4-1	TGCGCCAGCAGCCACAAACTGGCCTACGAGCAGTACTTC	CASSHKLAYEQYF
TRBJ2-1	NA	many	TRBV9	TGTGCCAGCAGCGTATCCCACAATGAGCAGTTCTTC	CASSVSHNEQFF
TRBJ2-7	TRBD2	few	TRBV20-1	TGCAGTGGGAATAGCGGGGGGGCAGGCGAGCAGTACTTC	CSGNSGGAGEQYF
TRBJ2-1	NA	few	TRBV12-3/TRBV12-4	TGTGCCAGCAGCTCATACCTAGACGGTGACAATGAGCAGTTCTTC	CASSSYLDGDNEQFF
TRBJ2-1	TRBD1	few	TRBV11-2	TGTGCCAGCAGTCTAAGGGGGCCTACCGGAGCCTACAATGAGCAGTTCTTC	CASSLRGPTGAYNEQFF
TRBJ2-7	TRBD2	NA	TRBV25-1	TGTGCCAGCAGCGGGACTAGCTACTACGAGCAGTACTTC	CASSGTSYYEQYF
TRBJ1-6	TRBD1	few	TRBV5-8	TGTGCCAGCAGGTACGCCGGGACAGGGAATTCACCCCTCCACTTT	CASRYAGTGNSPLHF
TRBJ2-2	TRBD1	NA	TRBV20-1	TGCAGTGCTGGGACAGGGGACACCGGGGAGCTGTTTTTT	CSAGTGDTGELFF
TRBJ2-1	NA	few	TRBV4-3	TGCGCCAGCAGCCAGTCCGGGACCCCGTCCTACAATGAGCAGTTCTTC	CASSQSGTPSYNEQFF
TRBJ2-1	NA	NA	TRBV5-1	TGCGCCAGCAGCGGGACAAGGGGAGAGTACAATGAGCAGTTCTTC	CASSGTRGEYNEQFF
TRBJ2-3	NA	few	TRBV3-1	TGTGCCAGCAGCCCACAACTACAGGACAGAGGGTTCACAGATACGCAGTATTTT	CASSPQLQDRGFTDTQYF
TRBJ1-4	TRBD1	NA	TRBV11-2	TGTGCCAGCAGCCTCCACCTACAGGGGCGAAATGAAAAACTGTTTTTT	CASSLHLQGRNEKLFF
TRBJ2-3	TRBD2	NA	TRBV9	TGTGCCAGCACCACCGGGAGGTCGGGAACAGATACGCAGTATTTT	CASTTGRSGTDTQYF